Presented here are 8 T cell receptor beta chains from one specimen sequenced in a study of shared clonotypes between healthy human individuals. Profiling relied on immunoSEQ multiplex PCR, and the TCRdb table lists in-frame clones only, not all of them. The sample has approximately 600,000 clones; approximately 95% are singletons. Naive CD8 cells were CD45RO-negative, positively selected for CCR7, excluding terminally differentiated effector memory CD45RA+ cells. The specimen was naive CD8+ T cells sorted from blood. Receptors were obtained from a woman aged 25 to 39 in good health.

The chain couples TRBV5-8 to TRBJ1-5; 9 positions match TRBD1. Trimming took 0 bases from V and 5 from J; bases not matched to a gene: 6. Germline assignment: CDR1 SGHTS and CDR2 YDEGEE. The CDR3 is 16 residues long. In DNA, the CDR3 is TGTGCCAGCAGCTTGGAGGGGGGACAGGGTCATCAGCCCCAGCATTTT. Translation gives CASSLEGGQGHQPQHF.

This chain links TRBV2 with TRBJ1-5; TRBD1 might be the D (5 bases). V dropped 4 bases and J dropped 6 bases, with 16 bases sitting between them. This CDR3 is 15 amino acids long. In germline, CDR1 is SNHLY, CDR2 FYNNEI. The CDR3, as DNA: TGTGCCAGCAGTGCATCGGGGGGGATGAGTCAGCCCCAGCATTTT. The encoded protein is CASSASGGMSQPQHF.

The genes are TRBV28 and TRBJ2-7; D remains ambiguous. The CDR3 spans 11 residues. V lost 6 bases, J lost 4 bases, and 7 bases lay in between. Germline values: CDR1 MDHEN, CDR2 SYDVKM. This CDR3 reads CASSETYEQYF. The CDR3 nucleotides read TGTGCCAGCAGCGAAACTTACGAGCAGTACTTC.

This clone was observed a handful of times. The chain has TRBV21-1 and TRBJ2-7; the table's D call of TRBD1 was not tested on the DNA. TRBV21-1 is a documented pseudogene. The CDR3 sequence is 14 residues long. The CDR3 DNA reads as TGTGCCAGCAGTGGGGAGGACAGGACCTACGAGCAGTACTTC. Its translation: CASSGEDRTYEQYF.

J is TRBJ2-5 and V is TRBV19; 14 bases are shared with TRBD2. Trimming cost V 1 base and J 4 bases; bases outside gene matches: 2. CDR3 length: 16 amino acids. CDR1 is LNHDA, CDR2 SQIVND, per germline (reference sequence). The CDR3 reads CASSIGGLAGGETQYF. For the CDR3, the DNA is TGTGCCAGTAGTATAGGAGGACTAGCGGGAGGAGAGACCCAGTACTTC. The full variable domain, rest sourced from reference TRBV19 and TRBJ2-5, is DGGITQSPKYLFRKEGQNVTLSCEQNLNHDAMYWYRQDPGQGLRLIYYSQIVNDFQKGDIAEGYSVSREKKESFPLTVTSAQKNPTAFYLCASSIGGLAGGETQYFGPGTRLLVL.

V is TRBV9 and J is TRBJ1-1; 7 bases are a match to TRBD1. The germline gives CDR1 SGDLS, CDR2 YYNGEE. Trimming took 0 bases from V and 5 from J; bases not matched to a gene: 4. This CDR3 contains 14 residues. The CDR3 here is CASSVGDRATEAFF. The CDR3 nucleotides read TGTGCCAGCAGCGTAGGTGACAGGGCGACTGAAGCTTTCTTT.

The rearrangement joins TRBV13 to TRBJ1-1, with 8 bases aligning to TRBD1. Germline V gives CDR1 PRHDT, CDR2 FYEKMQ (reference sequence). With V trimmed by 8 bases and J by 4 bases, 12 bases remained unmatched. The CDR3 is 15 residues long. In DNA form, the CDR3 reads TGTGCCAGCGCAACCACCGGACAGGGAGGCACTGAAGCTTTCTTT. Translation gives CASATTGQGGTEAFF. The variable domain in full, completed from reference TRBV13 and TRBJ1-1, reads AAGVIQSPRHLIKEKRETATLKCYPIPRHDTVYWYQQGPGQDPQFLISFYEKMQSDKGSIPDRFSAQQFSDYHSELNMSSLELGDSALYFCASATTGQGGTEAFFGQGTRLTVV.

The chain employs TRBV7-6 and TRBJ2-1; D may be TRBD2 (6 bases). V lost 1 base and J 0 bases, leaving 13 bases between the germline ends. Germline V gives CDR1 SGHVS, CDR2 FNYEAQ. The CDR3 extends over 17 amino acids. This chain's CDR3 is CASSLEIAVSSYNEQFF. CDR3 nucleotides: TGTGCCAGCAGCTTAGAAATAGCGGTGAGCTCCTACAATGAGCAGTTCTTC.